Below, 16 T cell receptor beta chains from the same sample are listed, as sequenced in a study of blood T cell repertoires in COVID-19. TCRdb's copy holds only in-frame clones and misses some; the assay was immunoSEQ multiplex PCR. The sample contains more than 300,000 clones, approximately 85% of which appear only once. The material sequenced was peripheral blood. The receptors were gathered from a woman aged 45-65 years with acute or convalescent COVID-19.

This clone was picked up many times. J is TRBJ1-5 and V is TRBV5-8; D gene uncertain. Trimming pared 2 bases from V and 6 bases from J, leaving 6 bases between. The CDR3 has 12 residues. Germline V gene lookup returns CDR1 SGHTS and CDR2 YDEGEE. This CDR3 is CASSFSAQPQHF. DNA for the CDR3: TGTGCCAGCAGCTTTAGTGCTCAGCCCCAGCATTTT.

J is TRBJ1-2 and V is TRBV6-4; 7 bases match TRBD1. Germline trimming cut 6 bases from V and 0 bases from J; bases unmatched to any gene: 4. The germline V gene has CDR1 MRHNA and CDR2 SNTAGT. The CDR3 is 14 residues long. Here the CDR3 reads CASSPTGANYGYTF. CDR3 in DNA: TGTGCCAGCAGCCCCACAGGGGCTAACTATGGCTACACCTTC.

The rearrangement uses TRBV28 and TRBJ2-7, with TRBD2 as a possible D gene (5 bases). Germline V lookup: CDR1 MDHEN, CDR2 SYDVKM. This CDR3 has 13 residues. Trimming removed 2 bases from V and 3 bases from J, with 8 bases in between. CDR3 coding DNA: TGTGCCAGCAGTTTAGAGGGAGACTACGAGCAGTACTTC. Amino acid sequence: CASSLEGDYEQYF.

The chain combines TRBV5-4 with TRBJ2-2; 9 bases fit TRBD2. V shed 3 bases, J shed 5 bases, and the junction held 8 bases outside the gene matches. CDR3 length equals 16 residues. Germline lookup yields CDR1 SGHNT and CDR2 YYREEE (reference sequence). Here the CDR3 reads CASSSTGTSLTGELFF. CDR3 in DNA: TGTGCCAGCAGCTCTACCGGGACTAGCCTGACCGGGGAGCTGTTTTTT. The full variable domain, its missing parts supplied by reference TRBV5-4 and TRBJ2-2, is ETGVTQSPTHLIKTRGQQVTLRCSSQSGHNTVSWYQQALGQGPQFIFQYYREEENGRGNFPPRFSGLQFPNYSSELNVNALELDDSALYLCASSSTGTSLTGELFFGEGSRLTVL.

With respect to this clone: Additional DNA sequences in this sample encode the identical CDR3. The DNA for the CDR3 is TGTGCCAGCAGCCCACGAACAGGGTCGGAGACCCAGTACTTC. Translation gives CASSPRTGSETQYF. The V call is TRBV11-3, the J call TRBJ2-5; D is possibly TRBD1 (6 bases). The CDR3 length is 14 residues. The V and J ends lost 5 bases and 5 bases respectively, with 15 bases between them. Germline loops: CDR1 SGHNT, CDR2 YENEEA.

The gene calls are TRBV7-3 and TRBJ2-7; the D is unclear. The germline gives CDR1 SGHTA, CDR2 FQGTGA. This CDR3 is 13 amino acids long. The V gene lost 2 bases and the J gene lost 1 base, with 6 bases spanning the gap. The CDR3 reads CASSLSSSYEQYF. The CDR3 nucleotides read TGTGCCAGCAGCTTATCCTCGTCCTACGAGCAGTACTTC.

J is TRBJ1-2 and V is TRBV29-1; a weak D match, TRBD1 (6 bases). Between the trimmed V and J ends, which lost 6 bases and 4 bases, there was a span of 27 bases. CDR1 is SQVTM, CDR2 ANQGSEA, per germline. This CDR3 region has 17 residues. Here the CDR3 DNA reads TGCAGCGTGGGTTTTCCGGGACAAGAAGAGCTGATCTATGGCTACACCTTC. It encodes CSVGFPGQEELIYGYTF.

In regard to this clone: The junction departs from germline at one end; a sequencing error may be responsible. The chain carries TRBV7-7 and TRBJ2-3, with 14 bases identical to TRBD2. CDR3 length: 15 amino acids. Germline lookup yields CDR1 SSHAT and CDR2 FNYEAQ (reference sequence). This CDR3 reads CASSKTSGRADTQYF. As DNA, the CDR3 is TGTGCTAGCAGCAAGACTAGCGGGAGGGCAGATACGCAGTATTTT.

The gene calls are TRBV7-9 and TRBJ2-7, with 9 nucleotides matching TRBD2. The CDR3 covers 17 residues. The trim removed 4 bases at V and 1 base at J, leaving 11 bases unmatched. Germline assignment: CDR1 SEHNR and CDR2 FQNEAQ (reference sequence). The CDR3 protein is CASSSRASGTLSYEQYF. The CDR3 DNA is TGTGCCAGCAGCTCCCGGGCTAGCGGGACTCTATCCTACGAGCAGTACTTC.

This sequence joins TRBV5-4 and TRBJ1-2; 7 bases line up with TRBD1. V gave up 5 bases and J gave up 8 bases; unmatched junction bases: 15. From germline, CDR1 is SGHNT and CDR2 YYREEE (reference sequence). CDR3 length: 15 amino acids. CDR3 loop: CASSAGQAPSGGYTF. CDR3 sequence (DNA): TGTGCCAGCAGTGCTGGACAGGCCCCATCCGGCGGCTACACCTTC.

The CDR3 DNA sequence: TGTGCCAGCACAGGGGGCTCCTATAATTCACCCCTCCACTTT. It yields the protein CASTGGSYNSPLHF. This chain links TRBV28 with TRBJ1-6, with TRBD1 matching over 7 bases. The CDR3 runs to 14 residues. The V segment lost 7 bases and the J segment 0 bases; nucleotides outside the gene matches: 0. CDR1 is MDHEN, CDR2 SYDVKM, per germline.

This clone occurred a few times. The genes are TRBV14 and TRBJ2-7; D remains unclear. With 4 bases removed from V and 0 bases from J, the gap between germline ends came to 7 bases. This CDR3 comprises 13 residues. CDR1 is SGHDN, CDR2 FVKESK, per germline. This CDR3 is CASSRVHSYEQYF. In DNA form, the CDR3 reads TGTGCCAGCAGCCGTGTCCACTCCTACGAGCAGTACTTC.

This chain links TRBV7-8 with TRBJ1-2; 9 nucleotides line up with TRBD1. The germline CDR1 and CDR2 sequences are SGHVS and FQNEAQ. After removal of 2 bases from V and 7 bases from J, the junction contained 8 bases not matched to a gene. This CDR3 contains 15 residues. The chain's CDR3 is CASSLITGTGLGYTF. CDR3 coding DNA: TGTGCCAGCAGCTTAATAACCGGGACAGGGCTTGGCTACACCTTC.

The chain couples TRBV7-3 to TRBJ1-3; 10 bases are a match to TRBD1. J lost 5 bases, V lost 2 bases, and 3 bases had no gene match. CDR3 size: 15 residues. The V gene's germline CDR1 is SGHTA and CDR2 FQGTGA. In DNA form, the CDR3 reads TGTGCCAGCAGCTTATTGGGACAGGGGCGAAACACCATATATTTT. Protein sequence: CASSLLGQGRNTIYF.

This clone was recorded only once. The rearrangement links TRBV7-2 to TRBJ1-2; tentative D call: TRBD1 (5 bases). CDR1 and CDR2 (germline): SGHTA, FQGNSA. The CDR3 loop spans 16 amino acids. Trimming took 1 base from V and 4 from J, leaving 16 bases between them. The CDR3 DNA reads as TGTGCCAGCAGCTTAGATGTGGCCGGGACTGTCTATGGCTACACCTTC. It specifies CASSLDVAGTVYGYTF.

This clone was picked up one time. The chain couples TRBV6-5 to TRBJ2-5; 15 positions agree with TRBD2. The junction had 5 bases not matched to a gene; V was cut back by 4 bases and J by 5 bases. CDR3 length equals 16 residues. The V gene's germline CDR1 is MNHEY and CDR2 SVGAGI. CDR3 DNA: TGTGCCAGCAGTTTACCCGGGACTAGCGGGAGGGAGACCCAGTACTTC. This sequence encodes CASSLPGTSGRETQYF.